Following are 28 T cell receptor beta chains from one sample sequenced in a study of shared clonotypes between healthy human individuals. Some clones are missing from TCRdb's copy, which holds only in-frame ones; the method was immunoSEQ multiplex PCR. This sample yields under 600,000 clones, of which approximately 97% are seen a single time; approximately 0.057% belongs to the top ten. The sequencing input was naive CD4+ T cells sorted from blood. Noted subset: CD45RA+ positively selected. These receptors all come from a woman aged 25-40 years in good health.

The V gene is TRBV19, the J gene TRBJ2-1, with D unclear. The CDR3 contains 12 residues. Trimming took off 3 bases at V and 9 bases at J, with 9 bases between the two ends. Germline loops: CDR1 LNHDA, CDR2 SQIVND (reference sequence). This chain's CDR3 is CASSIGIGEQFF. The CDR3, as DNA: TGTGCCAGTAGTATTGGGATCGGTGAGCAGTTCTTC.

The genes are TRBV5-8 and TRBJ2-3; D not certain. There are 15 residues in the CDR3. V lost 0 bases, J lost 0 bases, and 8 bases lay in between. Germline values: CDR1 SGHTS, CDR2 YDEGEE. CDR3 protein: CASSLGRISTDTQYF. CDR3 DNA sequence: TGTGCCAGCAGCTTGGGCCGGATTAGCACAGATACGCAGTATTTT. The full variable domain, rest sourced from reference TRBV5-8 and TRBJ2-3, is EAGVTQSPTHLIKTRGQQATLRCSPISGHTSVYWYQQALGLGLQFLLWYDEGEERNRGNFPPRFSGRQFPNYSSELNVNALELEDSALYLCASSLGRISTDTQYFGPGTRLTVL.

V is TRBV2 and J is TRBJ2-7, with 9 bases identical to TRBD2. The ends lost 1 base at V and 2 bases at J; junction bases unmatched: 9. Germline V gives CDR1 SNHLY, CDR2 FYNNEI. This CDR3 region has 17 residues. DNA for the CDR3: TGTGCCAGCAGTGAAGAAACTCTAGCGGGGAGACCCTACGAGCAGTACTTC. Translated: CASSEETLAGRPYEQYF.

In DNA, the CDR3 is TGTGCCAGCAGCTTAGTAAGGTCTAGCGGGAATCAAGAGACCCAGTACTTC. Translating gives CASSLVRSSGNQETQYF. The V and J genes are TRBV7-9 and TRBJ2-5, with 9 bases that match TRBD2. V trimming: 1 base; J trimming: 2 bases; junction bases outside the gene matches: 8. CDR1 and CDR2 from the germline V gene are SEHNR and FQNEAQ (reference sequence). The CDR3 covers 17 residues.

This chain connects TRBV4-1 to TRBJ1-3, with D tentatively TRBD1 (5 bases). V lost 4 bases and J 1 base, leaving 26 bases between the germline ends. The CDR3 is 20 residues long. Per germline, CDR1 MGHRA and CDR2 YSYEKL. DNA of the CDR3: TGCGCCAGCAGCCTTGGGGGTTCTCTTTTCCGGGGACGGTCTGGAAACACCATATATTTT. It encodes CASSLGGSLFRGRSGNTIYF.

The chain recombines TRBV30 with TRBJ2-4; D possibly matches TRBD1 or TRBD2 (5 bases each). CDR1 and CDR2 from the germline V gene are GTSNPN and SVGIG (reference sequence). This CDR3 is 14 amino acids long. Trimming removed 0 bases from V and 5 bases from J, with 11 bases in between. CDR3 region: CAWSVRGAENIQYF. CDR3 in DNA: TGTGCCTGGAGTGTACGAGGGGCGGAAAACATTCAGTACTTC.

This chain uses TRBV19 with TRBJ2-2; 7 nucleotides line up with TRBD1. This CDR3 comprises 15 residues. Losses at the gene ends were 5 bases for V and 7 bases for J; bases not matched to a gene: 10. Germline CDR1 is LNHDA and CDR2 is SQIVND (reference sequence). The CDR3 protein is CASSERQGIVGELFF. CDR3 nucleotide sequence: TGTGCCAGTAGTGAGCGACAGGGAATCGTCGGGGAGCTGTTTTTT.

This chain uses TRBV5-1 with TRBJ2-7; TRBD2 agrees at 14 bases. There are 15 residues in the CDR3. V dropped 7 bases and J dropped 4; count of bases not matched to a gene: 7. Germline V gives CDR1 SGHRS, CDR2 YFSETQ. The chain's CDR3 is CASRPGTSGSYEQYF. DNA for the CDR3: TGCGCCAGCCGCCCCGGGACTAGCGGGAGTTACGAGCAGTACTTC.

J is TRBJ2-2 and V is TRBV2, with 10 nucleotides matching TRBD1. Germline CDR1 is SNHLY and CDR2 is FYNNEI. Germline trimming cut 3 bases from V and 5 bases from J; bases unmatched to any gene: 3. The CDR3 runs 15 residues. The CDR3 protein is CASSEGTGETGELFF. The CDR3 DNA follows: TGTGCCAGCAGTGAGGGGACAGGGGAAACCGGGGAGCTGTTTTTT.

The J gene is TRBJ2-5, the V gene TRBV14; TRBD2 agrees at 8 bases. CDR3 length: 16 residues. Germline V lookup: CDR1 SGHDN, CDR2 FVKESK. The ends lost 0 bases at V and 11 bases at J; junction bases unmatched: 14. The CDR3 sequence: CASSQESLAGGWEQYF. As DNA, the CDR3 is TGTGCCAGCAGCCAAGAGTCGCTAGCGGGTGGTTGGGAGCAGTACTTC. Combining the CDR3 with reference TRBV14 and TRBJ2-5 gives the whole variable domain EAGVTQFPSHSVIEKGQTVTLRCDPISGHDNLYWYRRVMGKEIKFLLHFVKESKQDESGMPNNRFLAERTGGTYSTLKVQPAELEDSGVYFCASSQESLAGGWEQYFGPGTRLLVL.

The V call is TRBV28, the J call TRBJ1-2; 9 nucleotides match TRBD1. J lost 7 bases, V lost 4 bases, and 13 bases had no gene match. Germline V gene lookup returns CDR1 MDHEN and CDR2 SYDVKM. The CDR3 length is 16 residues. Written as DNA, the CDR3 is TGTGCCAGCAGTTGGACAGGGGTTCCGACGGAGCGTGGCTACACCTTC. Translated, it gives CASSWTGVPTERGYTF.

The gene calls are TRBV5-4 and TRBJ2-1, with 8 positions matching TRBD2. CDR1 is SGHNT, CDR2 YYREEE, per germline (reference sequence). The CDR3 has 14 amino acids. V shed 6 bases, J shed 5 bases, and the junction held 7 bases outside the gene matches. The CDR3 DNA reads TGTGCCAGCACCCCGGGACTAGGGAACAATGAGCAGTTCTTC. Its translation: CASTPGLGNNEQFF. Supplemented by reference TRBV5-4 and TRBJ2-1, the full variable domain reads ETGVTQSPTHLIKTRGQQVTLRCSSQSGHNTVSWYQQALGQGPQFIFQYYREEENGRGNFPPRFSGLQFPNYSSELNVNALELDDSALYLCASTPGLGNNEQFFGPGTRLTVL.

The gene calls are TRBV4-1 and TRBJ2-7, with TRBD1 identical over 7 bases. CDR3 length: 18 residues. Trimming took 3 bases from V and 3 from J; bases not matched to a gene: 17. Germline V gives CDR1 MGHRA, CDR2 YSYEKL. The CDR3 DNA reads as TGCGCCAGCAGCCATAGACAGGGAAACGAATCTCCCCTCTACGAGCAGTACTTC. As protein: CASSHRQGNESPLYEQYF.

This rearrangement joins TRBV6-5 to TRBJ2-3, with D tentatively TRBD2 (5 bases). From germline, CDR1 is MNHEY and CDR2 SVGAGI. The CDR3 consists of 12 residues. Trimming left V 7 bases short and J 2 bases short, with 7 bases between. The CDR3 protein is CASKDSTDTQYF. The CDR3 DNA is TGTGCCAGCAAGGACTCCACAGATACGCAGTATTTT.

The chain has TRBV5-1 and TRBJ2-7; 7 bases line up with TRBD2. The CDR3 is 15 amino acids. Germline lookup yields CDR1 SGHRS and CDR2 YFSETQ. V dropped 0 bases and J dropped 0; count of bases not matched to a gene: 3. The CDR3 sequence is CASSLVVAGSYEQYF. The CDR3 DNA reads as TGCGCCAGCAGCTTGGTAGTAGCGGGCTCCTACGAGCAGTACTTC.

The CDR3 loop is CASSLFLDEPQHF. The DNA for the CDR3 is TGTGCCAGCAGCTTGTTTCTTGATGAGCCCCAGCATTTT. The V gene is TRBV5-5, the J gene TRBJ1-5; D unresolved. Trimming removed 1 base from V and 8 bases from J, with 10 bases in between. Germline assignment: CDR1 SGHKS and CDR2 YYEKEE (reference sequence). The CDR3 sequence is 13 residues long.

Turning to this clone: Other DNA sequences of this sample code for an identical CDR3. The chain has TRBV5-1 and TRBJ1-1; D not resolved. Germline V gives CDR1 SGHRS, CDR2 YFSETQ. CDR3 length equals 15 residues. V was cut by 0 bases and J by 0 bases, with 9 bases left in between. CDR3 residues: CASSLAPGLNTEAFF. CDR3 bases: TGCGCCAGCAGCTTGGCCCCGGGCCTGAACACTGAAGCTTTCTTT.

The V and J genes are TRBV5-6 and TRBJ2-3; 7 nucleotides line up with TRBD2. The germline CDR1 and CDR2 sequences are SGHDT and YYEEEE. This CDR3 has 15 amino acids. Unmatched junction bases numbered 10, after V lost 4 bases and J lost 5 bases. The CDR3 reads CASSPGTTPQDTQYF. In nucleotides, the CDR3 is TGTGCCAGCAGCCCTGGGACTACGCCACAAGATACGCAGTATTTT.

This chain joins TRBV5-1 and TRBJ1-1; D unclear. The germline gives CDR1 SGHRS, CDR2 YFSETQ. Trimming left V 5 bases short and J 5 bases short, with 7 bases between. This CDR3 has 11 residues. CDR3 region: CASRLGTEAFF. In nucleotides, the CDR3 is TGCGCCAGCAGGCTGGGGACTGAAGCTTTCTTT.

The rearrangement links TRBV28 to TRBJ2-5; TRBD2 matches 8 bases. The V gene end was trimmed by 6 bases and the J gene end by 5 bases; junction bases not matched to a gene: 11. This CDR3 contains 15 residues. The germline CDR1 and CDR2 sequences are MDHEN and SYDVKM. The CDR3 coding sequence is TGTGCCAGCAGCTCCCCCGGGGGCGGGAGGGAGACCCAGTACTTC. Translated, it gives CASSSPGGGRETQYF.

The J gene is TRBJ1-4, the V gene TRBV4-1; 9 bases map to TRBD1. Trimming removed 3 bases from V and 14 bases from J; junction bases left unmatched: 16. Germline CDR1 reads MGHRA; CDR2 reads YSYEKL. The CDR3 has 16 residues. The CDR3 here is CASSQPGTGRDKWLFF. The CDR3 DNA sequence: TGCGCCAGCAGCCAGCCAGGGACAGGGAGGGATAAGTGGCTGTTTTTT.

Only one count was recorded for this clone. This chain links TRBV5-1 with TRBJ1-1; possibly TRBD1 for D (6 bases). Trimming shortened V by 0 bases and J by 1 base, and 10 bases separated the two germline ends. CDR1 is SGHRS, CDR2 YFSETQ, per germline. The CDR3 has 15 residues. CDR3 loop: CASSLVGGENTEAFF. DNA for the CDR3: TGCGCCAGCAGCTTGGTGGGGGGCGAGAACACTGAAGCTTTCTTT.

This chain links TRBV10-1 with TRBJ1-1, with a weak D call TRBD1 (5 bases). This CDR3 is built from 13 residues. Per germline, CDR1 WNHNN and CDR2 SYGVQD (reference sequence). V dropped 6 bases and J dropped 7 bases, with 15 bases sitting between them. The CDR3 region is CASRVTLDSEAFF. The CDR3 DNA follows: TGCGCCAGCAGGGTGACCCTTGACAGTGAAGCTTTCTTT.

CDR3 residues: CASSQDTSGGTVEQFF. CDR3 bases: TGCGCCAGCAGCCAAGATACTAGCGGTGGGACGGTGGAGCAGTTCTTC. The genes are TRBV4-1 and TRBJ2-1; TRBD2 agrees at 8 bases. J gave up 10 bases and V 0 bases, and 11 bases lay outside the gene matches. The V gene's germline CDR1 is MGHRA and CDR2 YSYEKL. The CDR3 loop spans 16 amino acids.

The count of this clone is one. The CDR3 reads CASSLDYSQETQYF. The CDR3 DNA reads TGTGCCAGCAGCTTGGACTATTCCCAAGAGACCCAGTACTTC. The V and J genes are TRBV5-4 and TRBJ2-5; D is unclear. Trimming removed 0 bases from V and 1 base from J, with 7 bases in between. From germline, CDR1 is SGHNT and CDR2 YYREEE (reference sequence). The CDR3 runs 14 residues. Based on the CDR3 plus reference TRBV5-4 and TRBJ2-5, the full variable domain is ETGVTQSPTHLIKTRGQQVTLRCSSQSGHNTVSWYQQALGQGPQFIFQYYREEENGRGNFPPRFSGLQFPNYSSELNVNALELDDSALYLCASSLDYSQETQYFGPGTRLLVL.

The genes are TRBV18 and TRBJ2-7; tentatively, D is TRBD1 or TRBD2 (6 bases each). Trimming stripped 3 bases from V and 1 base from J, with 13 bases between. The CDR3 sequence is 15 residues long. Germline V lookup: CDR1 KGHSH, CDR2 LQKENI. CDR3 nucleotide sequence: TGTGCCAGCTCACCTGGGCAGGGGACTTCCTACGAGCAGTACTTC. Translated, it gives CASSPGQGTSYEQYF.

The chain joins TRBV10-3 to TRBJ2-7, with D tentatively TRBD1 or TRBD2 (6 bases each). V gave up 11 bases and J gave up 3 bases, with 17 bases separating them. The germline gives CDR1 ENHRY, CDR2 SYGVKD. CDR3 length: 13 residues. The CDR3 is CASEGGPSYEQYF. The CDR3, as DNA: TGTGCCTCGGAGGGGGGCCCAAGCTACGAGCAGTACTTC.

The CDR3 sequence is CASGRTNDYEQYF. The CDR3 DNA follows: TGTGCCAGCGGACGGACTAACGACTACGAGCAGTACTTC. V and J are TRBV2 and TRBJ2-7; D might be TRBD2 (6 bases). Germline V CDR1 and CDR2: SNHLY, FYNNEI. The CDR3 runs to 13 residues. With 8 bases removed from V and 3 bases from J, the gap between germline ends came to 14 bases.